This T cell receptor beta chain was identified during a study of blood T cell repertoires in COVID-19. Study in general: COVID-19 samples, acute and convalescent, were from the United States, Italy and Spain. T cells, B-cell-depleted T cells, or PBMCs supplied cDNA or gDNA.

This clone has just one count. V shed 3 bases, J shed 8 bases, and the junction held 6 bases outside the gene matches. Germline CDR1 is SGHNT and CDR2 is YYREEE (reference sequence). CDR3 length equals 14 residues. Participants spanned ages about 18 to 90 years and resided in roughly 22 US areas. Allocation to cohorts depended on clinical history reported by the participants. Sequencing used immunoSEQ multiplex PCR; TCRdb keeps in-frame clones, though not all of them. Of approximately 82,000 clones listed, 80% to 90% are singletons. J is TRBJ1-4 and V is TRBV5-4; TRBD1 aligns across 8 bases. The source is a woman between 45 and 65 years old with acute COVID-19. Sequencing was done on a sample of PBMCs or T cells enriched from blood (not recorded which). CDR3 sequence (DNA): TGTGCCAGCAGCTCTGGACAGGGAAACGAAAAACTGTTTTTT. It translates to CASSSGQGNEKLFF.